This T cell receptor beta chain is drawn from a study of blood T cell repertoires in COVID-19. Study-level information: Samples came from the United States, Italy and Spain, spanning acute and convalescent COVID-19. Sources were T cells, B-cell-depleted T cells, or PBMCs; the material itself was cDNA or gDNA.

Per the original methods: By means of reference gene primer amplification, nucleated cell counts were estimated. Method: immunoSEQ multiplex PCR; TCRdb's copy keeps in-frame clones and lacks some. That table gives V, J and clone size, and the DNA gave D and trimming. The sample holds about 190,000 clones, roughly 78% seen once. The CDR3 length is 17 residues. The ends were cut back, 5 bases at V and 0 bases at J, with 17 bases in the middle. Germline V CDR1 and CDR2: SGHTA, FQGNSA. This receptor was identified in an elderly woman with active or convalescent COVID-19. The sample was peripheral blood. V usage is TRBV7-2 and J usage is TRBJ1-3, with TRBD1 as a possible D gene (6 bases). In DNA, the CDR3 is TGTGCCAGCAGCAAGCCGCTGGGGGCAATCTCTGGAAACACCATATATTTT. It is translated as CASSKPLGAISGNTIYF.